Listed here are 32 T cell receptor beta chains from one sample, sequenced in a study of T-cell reconstitution after alpha-beta-depleted transplantation in children. Using unique molecular identifiers, the investigators prepared the TCRbeta library. Each CDR3 protein is one row after TCRdb ran MiXCR on the PCR reads. This table holds around 200,000 distinct CDR3 sequences, roughly a tenth found once. The specimen comprised PBMCs from the stem cell graft donor, sampled from the stem cell graft. These receptors all come from a human donor who donated a stem cell graft to a child with acute lymphoblastic leukemia.

This clonotype showed up just a few times. The gene calls are TRBV7-2 and TRBJ2-1, with 10 bases lining up with TRBD1. The CDR3 is 17 amino acids. Germline loops: CDR1 SGHTA, CDR2 FQGNSA. The V gene end was trimmed by 2 bases and the J gene end by 7 bases; junction bases not matched to a gene: 11. The CDR3 spells CASSLTPDRGRWNEQFF. DNA for the CDR3: TGTGCCAGCAGCTTAACCCCTGACAGGGGGCGGTGGAATGAGCAGTTCTTC.

This clonotype came up a few times. V gene TRBV20-1 combines with J gene TRBJ1-5; perhaps TRBD1 as D (6 bases). The V end lost 1 base, the J end lost 12 bases, and 13 bases lay between the germline ends. The V gene's germline CDR1 is DFQATT and CDR2 SNEGSKA (reference sequence). This CDR3 is built from 12 residues. DNA for the CDR3: TGCAGTGCTAGAGCGAGAGGGGGACTCCAGCATTTT. It is translated as CSARARGGLQHF.

The chain employs TRBV4-1 and TRBJ1-4; perhaps TRBD1 as D (6 bases). The germline V gene encodes CDR1 MGHRA and CDR2 YSYEKL. V shed 5 bases and J shed 4 bases, with 17 bases lying between them. The CDR3 consists of 16 residues. As DNA, the CDR3 is TGCGCCAGCAGCACCCGACAGGCAGCCCATAATGAAAAACTGTTTTTT. This sequence encodes CASSTRQAAHNEKLFF.

This clonotype turned up a few times. V and J are TRBV9 and TRBJ1-6; D possibly corresponds to TRBD1 (5 bases). Trimming stripped 4 bases from V and 8 bases from J, with 28 bases between. The germline gives CDR1 SGDLS, CDR2 YYNGEE. CDR3 length: 19 residues. CDR3 sequence: CASSPVQGTARGRHSPLHF. CDR3 bases: TGTGCCAGCAGCCCAGTTCAGGGTACAGCCCGGGGACGTCATTCACCCCTCCACTTT.

Only a few counts were recorded for this clonotype. The CDR3 region has the DNA TGCGCCAGCAGCTTGAATACCCAGAGTACAGAGACCCAGTACTTC. Translation gives CASSLNTQSTETQYF. This chain joins TRBV5-1 and TRBJ2-5; the D is unclear. This CDR3 region has 15 residues. Trimming shortened V by 1 base and J by 4 bases, and 14 bases separated the two germline ends. CDR1 and CDR2 (germline): SGHRS, YFSETQ.

This clonotype has only a few counts. J is TRBJ1-6 and V is TRBV5-6; weak D call: TRBD1 (5 bases). The CDR3 covers 14 residues. Trimming removed 0 bases at V and 14 bases at J, with 15 bases between. Germline V lookup: CDR1 SGHDT, CDR2 YYEEEE. The CDR3 DNA is TGTGCCAGCAGCTTGGGTGGGGCCCTCAGGACCCTCCACTTT. Translated: CASSLGGALRTLHF.

CDR3 sequence reads: CASSGQQGAVAEAFF. CDR3 nucleotide sequence: TGTGCCAGCAGCGGACAACAGGGGGCGGTGGCTGAAGCTTTCTTT. This chain connects TRBV7-9 to TRBJ1-1, with 9 bases matching TRBD1. The CDR3 spans 15 residues. Trimming at V came to 5 bases and at J to 6 bases, leaving 10 bases not matched to a gene. Germline V lookup: CDR1 SEHNR, CDR2 FQNEAQ (reference sequence).

The sample holds many counts of this clonotype. The rearrangement links TRBV3-1 to TRBJ1-1; D is undetermined. Germline V gives CDR1 LGHDT, CDR2 YNNKEL (reference sequence). CDR3 size: 14 residues. V lost 4 bases and J lost 6, with 15 bases in between. The chain's CDR3 is CASSPSGDGAEAFF. The CDR3 DNA sequence: TGTGCCAGCAGCCCGAGCGGGGATGGGGCTGAAGCTTTCTTT.

This clonotype was counted many times. This chain connects TRBV9 to TRBJ2-5, with a weak D call TRBD2 (5 bases). There are 14 residues in the CDR3. The germline V and J ends were trimmed by 4 bases and 1 base, with 11 bases remaining between them. The V gene's germline CDR1 is SGDLS and CDR2 YYNGEE. In DNA, the CDR3 is TGTGCCAGCAGCCGGGGAGTGATCCAAGAGACCCAGTACTTC. Residues: CASSRGVIQETQYF.

The sample holds many counts of this clonotype. The J gene is TRBJ2-1, the V gene TRBV11-1; perhaps D is TRBD1 or TRBD2 (5 bases each). The CDR3 spans 14 residues. Germline loops: CDR1 SGHAT, CDR2 FQDESV (reference sequence). V was clipped by 2 bases and J by 8 bases, with 13 bases between them. This CDR3 reads CASSLSPGRHEQFF. The CDR3 DNA reads as TGTGCCAGCAGCTTAAGTCCGGGGCGACATGAGCAGTTCTTC. The variable domain in full, completed from reference TRBV11-1 and TRBJ2-1, reads EAEVAQSPRYKITEKSQAVAFWCDPISGHATLYWYRQILGQGPELLVQFQDESVVDDSQLPKDRFSAERLKGVDSTLKIQPAELGDSAMYLCASSLSPGRHEQFFGPGTRLTVL.

A few counts support this clonotype. J is TRBJ2-1 and V is TRBV12-3 or TRBV12-4, with 9 bases aligning to TRBD1. The V and J ends lost 5 bases and 5 bases, in that order; junction bases with no gene match: 4. The CDR3 is made up of 14 amino acids. In DNA form, the CDR3 reads TGTGCCAGCAGTCTGGGACAGGGTCACAATGAGCAGTTCTTC. Protein: CASSLGQGHNEQFF.

The chain employs TRBV27 and TRBJ1-1, with D hard to call. The germline V and J ends were trimmed by 2 bases and 0 bases, with 10 bases remaining between them. The germline CDR1 and CDR2 sequences are MNHEY and SMNVEV (reference sequence). The CDR3 has 15 residues. The CDR3 spells CASSLAANLNTEAFF. The DNA for the CDR3 is TGTGCCAGCAGTTTAGCGGCAAATTTGAACACTGAAGCTTTCTTT.

Ten or more counts support this clonotype. J is TRBJ2-4 and V is TRBV20-1, with D perhaps TRBD1 or TRBD2 (6 bases each). The V end lost 5 bases, the J end lost 4 bases, and 15 bases lay between the germline ends. CDR3 length: 14 residues. CDR1 and CDR2 (germline): DFQATT, SNEGSKA (reference sequence). The CDR3 is CSAELGGSKNIQYF. The CDR3 DNA follows: TGCAGTGCTGAACTGGGGGGCTCGAAAAACATTCAGTACTTC.

As DNA, the CDR3 is TGCGCCAGCAGCTTGGAGCCACGTCCTATTCGAGAGCAGTACTTC. It translates to CASSLEPRPIREQYF. The chain combines TRBV5-1 with TRBJ2-7; no definite D call. Germline CDR1 and CDR2: SGHRS and YFSETQ. Trimming removed 0 bases at V and 7 bases at J, with 17 bases between. The CDR3 has 15 residues.

The table lists this clonotype with a few counts. This chain connects TRBV5-1 to TRBJ1-1, with 7 bases identical to TRBD1. CDR3 size: 14 residues. Germline V gene data show CDR1 as SGHRS and CDR2 as YFSETQ. The V segment lost 4 bases and the J segment 7 bases; nucleotides outside the gene matches: 10. In DNA form, the CDR3 reads TGCGCCAGCAGCCCGGAACAGGGGATAGGTGAAGCTTTCTTT. This gives the protein CASSPEQGIGEAFF.

This rearrangement joins TRBV20-1 to TRBJ1-6; 7 nucleotides agree with TRBD1. The CDR3 runs 16 residues. The junction had 11 bases not matched to a gene; V was cut back by 0 bases and J by 9 bases. Germline loops: CDR1 DFQATT, CDR2 SNEGSKA (reference sequence). This CDR3 is CSARDRPSGGTSPLHF. CDR3 bases: TGCAGTGCTAGAGATCGTCCGTCAGGGGGAACTTCACCCCTCCACTTT.

This clonotype was seen ten or more times. The chain links TRBV21-1 to TRBJ2-2; TRBD1, the table's D call, was not compared with the DNA. TRBV21-1 is recorded as a pseudogene. The CDR3 sequence is 22 residues long. The CDR3 reads CASSKDQGRVDIPKPRSGELFF. The CDR3 DNA follows: TGTGCCAGCAGCAAAGACCAGGGGCGCGTTGACATCCCGAAACCCAGGTCCGGGGAGCTGTTTTTT.

This clonotype has only a few counts. CDR3 amino acids: CASTTGQGIYEQYF. CDR3 nucleotides: TGTGCCAGCACCACCGGACAGGGTATCTACGAGCAGTACTTC. This chain connects TRBV12-3 or TRBV12-4 to TRBJ2-7; 8 bases align to TRBD1. J was trimmed by 3 bases and V by 7 bases; bases with no gene match: 8. The CDR3 spans 14 residues.

CDR3 DNA sequence: TGTGCCAGCGCGGTGGCAGAATGGGAGCAGTACTTC. Amino acid sequence: CASAVAEWEQYF. The gene calls are TRBV7-9 and TRBJ2-7, with D hard to call. V dropped 8 bases and J dropped 7 bases, with 15 bases sitting between them. Germline CDR1 SEHNR, CDR2 FQNEAQ (reference sequence). The CDR3 runs to 12 residues.

The chain carries TRBV5-1 and TRBJ2-7; D gene unclear. V lost 0 bases, J lost 7 bases, and 5 bases lay in between. Germline CDR1 is SGHRS and CDR2 is YFSETQ. The CDR3 has 11 amino acids. The CDR3 is CASSLDVEQYF. The CDR3, as DNA: TGCGCCAGCAGCTTGGATGTTGAGCAGTACTTC. The full variable domain, in which reference TRBV5-1 and TRBJ2-7 provide the parts outside the CDR3, is KAGVTQTPRYLIKTRGQQVTLSCSPISGHRSVSWYQQTPGQGLQFLFEYFSETQRNKGNFPGRFSGRQFSNSRSEMNVSTLELGDSALYLCASSLDVEQYFGPGTRLTVT.

This clonotype was counted many times. The chain recombines TRBV12-3 or TRBV12-4 with TRBJ2-7; 7 bases match TRBD1. This CDR3 has 15 amino acids. Unmatched junction bases numbered 9, after V lost 4 bases and J lost 3 bases. For the CDR3, the DNA is TGTGCCAGCAGTTCTCCGACAGGGTACGGCTACGAGCAGTACTTC. Its translation is CASSSPTGYGYEQYF.

This clonotype was recorded a few times. The gene calls are TRBV10-3 and TRBJ1-1; a possible D gene is TRBD1 (5 bases). The CDR3 totals 14 residues. V lost 8 bases and J 2 bases, leaving 15 bases between the germline ends. The germline CDR1 and CDR2 sequences are ENHRY and SYGVKD. CDR3 sequence: CAIWGGGKNTEAFF. The CDR3, as DNA: TGTGCCATCTGGGGCGGAGGAAAAAACACTGAAGCTTTCTTT.

The chain links TRBV14 to TRBJ2-1, with 7 bases that match TRBD1. The CDR3 extends over 15 amino acids. After removal of 6 bases from V and 4 bases from J, the junction contained 9 bases not matched to a gene. Germline loops: CDR1 SGHDN, CDR2 FVKESK. CDR3 residues: CASRATGALYNEQFF. CDR3 DNA sequence: TGTGCCAGCAGGGCCACAGGGGCCTTATACAATGAGCAGTTCTTC.

This clonotype was detected a few times. The genes are TRBV14 and TRBJ2-3; D gene ambiguous. Per the germline V gene, CDR1 is SGHDN and CDR2 is FVKESK. The ends were cut back, 1 base at V and 6 bases at J, with 14 bases in the middle. The CDR3 contains 15 residues. In DNA form, the CDR3 reads TGTGCCAGCAGCCAAGTCTCGGTCTTGAAGGATACGCAGTATTTT. The encoded protein is CASSQVSVLKDTQYF. Supplemented by reference TRBV14 and TRBJ2-3, the full variable domain reads EAGVTQFPSHSVIEKGQTVTLRCDPISGHDNLYWYRRVMGKEIKFLLHFVKESKQDESGMPNNRFLAERTGGTYSTLKVQPAELEDSGVYFCASSQVSVLKDTQYFGPGTRLTVL.

This chain's CDR3 is CASSLGPIPPQHF. CDR3 in DNA: TGTGCCAGCAGCTTAGGCCCGATTCCGCCCCAGCATTTT. The chain employs TRBV7-9 and TRBJ1-5; D gene uncertain. The germline CDR1 and CDR2 sequences are SEHNR and FQNEAQ (reference sequence). V gave up 1 base and J gave up 9 bases, with 10 bases separating them. This CDR3 has 13 residues.

A few counts support this clonotype. The rearrangement joins TRBV5-1 to TRBJ1-6; D is possibly TRBD1 (6 bases). With 0 bases removed from V and 0 bases from J, the gap between germline ends came to 10 bases. The germline CDR1 and CDR2 sequences are SGHRS and YFSETQ. CDR3 length: 17 residues. The CDR3 protein is CASSLGQEGSYNSPLHF. The CDR3 region has the DNA TGCGCCAGCAGCTTGGGACAGGAAGGCTCCTATAATTCACCCCTCCACTTT.

This clonotype was counted at least ten times. The CDR3 bases are TGCGCCAGCAGCGACAAGGGGGCCACCGGGGAGCTGTTTTTT. This gives the protein CASSDKGATGELFF. J is TRBJ2-2 and V is TRBV5-1; 7 bases map to TRBD1. CDR3 size: 14 residues. The V and J ends lost 4 bases and 4 bases, in that order; junction bases with no gene match: 4. Germline V gene data show CDR1 as SGHRS and CDR2 as YFSETQ.

The V and J genes are TRBV9 and TRBJ1-2; unclear D gene. Germline CDR1 is SGDLS and CDR2 is YYNGEE. The CDR3 is 13 residues long. V lost 1 base to trimming and J lost 1 base, with 5 bases between them. The CDR3 DNA reads TGTGCCAGCAGCGTACAGAATAACTATGGCTACACCTTC. The encoded protein is CASSVQNNYGYTF.

The chain carries TRBV20-1 and TRBJ1-4, with D unresolved. The germline V gene encodes CDR1 DFQATT and CDR2 SNEGSKA (reference sequence). The germline V and J ends were trimmed by 5 bases and 7 bases, with 17 bases remaining between them. The length of the CDR3 is 14 residues. This CDR3 is CSAPRRSLREKLFF. The CDR3 DNA follows: TGCAGTGCTCCCCGACGGAGCCTTCGTGAAAAACTGTTTTTT.

This clonotype turned up a few times. The chain links TRBV12-3 or TRBV12-4 to TRBJ2-1; TRBD2 might be the D (6 bases). CDR3 size: 13 residues. Trimming took off 3 bases at V and 6 bases at J, with 9 bases between the two ends. CDR3 bases: TGTGCCAGCAGTTTGGGGAGGCCCAATGAGCAGTTCTTC. This gives the protein CASSLGRPNEQFF.

At least ten counts were recorded for this clonotype. This sequence joins TRBV24-1 and TRBJ1-4, with 7 nucleotides matching TRBD1. Trimming cost V 4 bases and J 7 bases; bases outside gene matches: 8. This CDR3 region has 15 residues. The V gene's germline CDR1 is KGHDR and CDR2 SFDVKD. The chain's CDR3 is CATSDHNRGGEKLFF. DNA for the CDR3: TGTGCCACCAGTGACCACAACAGGGGAGGTGAAAAACTGTTTTTT.

The rearrangement uses TRBV12-3 or TRBV12-4 and TRBJ1-2, with 7 bases identical to TRBD1. The CDR3 consists of 14 residues. With 5 bases clipped from V and 5 bases from J, the junction kept 8 bases outside the gene matches. CDR3 loop: CASSPQGGAYGYTF. CDR3 bases: TGTGCCAGCAGTCCTCAGGGGGGGGCTTATGGCTACACCTTC.